One TCR beta chain is described in this entry. Its antigen is not known. The data were produced by immunoSEQ multiplex PCR, yet TCRdb's version contains in-frame clones alone and is incomplete. The repertoire holds some 70,000 clones, approximately 80% seen once, with 0.95% to 1.3% in the top ten. These data are taken from a study of OX40 agonist ivuxolimab in advanced cancers. Study observations and caveats: On average, CD8+ T cells showed a greater number of expanded clones than CD4+. At 0.1 to 3.0 mg/kg, CD4+ and CD8+ blood T cells expanded clonally by week 6.

In germline, CDR1 is SNHLY, CDR2 FYNNEI. V trimming: 5 bases; J trimming: 4 bases; junction bases outside the gene matches: 3. CDR3 length: 14 amino acids. The chain couples TRBV2 to TRBJ1-5; 9 bases line up with TRBD1. This receptor was identified in an adult with an advanced solid tumor such as melanoma, head and neck, liver or kidney cancer. The specimen comprised CD4+ or CD8+ T cells sorted from blood, sampled in a trial of the OX40 agonist ivuxolimab. The CDR3 region has the DNA TGTGCCAGCAGTCCCGGGACAGGGAATCAGCCCCAGCATTTT. As protein: CASSPGTGNQPQHF.